The next 20 T cell receptor beta chains were all read from a single sample in a study of CXCR3-negative and CXCR3-positive naive CD8 T cells. Study results and caveats: More hydrophobic TRB CDR3s were found in CXCR3-positive naive cells than in CXCR3-negative naive cells.

No antigens are known for them. In preparing the TRB cDNA libraries, 5' RACE with UMI labels was used. TCRdb re-called the 5' RACE reads and gives one entry per CDR3 protein, without DNA. The sample is made up of 150,000 to 180,000 distinct CDR3 sequences, and the top ten hold about 0.48% of it. Sequencing input: naive CXCR3+ CD8+ T cells from blood. The sample's subset: CD45RO-CCR7+CD27+CD95- naive CD8+ T cells expressing CXCR3 (TNR3+). Source of these receptors: a human donor in good health. Some clones in this sample may be carry-over from other donors' samples.

This sequence joins TRBV12-3 or TRBV12-4 and TRBJ2-7; TCRdb gives TRBD1 as the D gene, but with no DNA this cannot be confirmed. The CDR3 consists of 13 residues. The CDR3 protein is CASSRDSHYEQYF.

The chain combines TRBV27 with TRBJ1-1; TCRdb outputs TRBD1, but without DNA this stays unchecked. Germline CDR1 and CDR2: MNHEY and SMNVEV (reference sequence). CDR3 length equals 14 residues. The CDR3 reads CASSWGTGVTEAFF.

This chain joins TRBV27 and TRBJ1-4. The CDR3 is made up of 14 amino acids. The germline V gene encodes CDR1 MNHEY and CDR2 SMNVEV (reference sequence). The CDR3 region is CASSLLGSNEKLFF.

The chain carries TRBV18 and TRBJ1-1; TCRdb indicates TRBD1, and absent DNA this call remains unverified. CDR1 and CDR2 (germline): KGHSH, LQKENI. CDR3 length: 15 amino acids. The CDR3 reads CASSPEGNLNTEAFF.

The chain joins TRBV29-1 to TRBJ2-1; TCRdb returns TRBD1, unconfirmable since there is no DNA. CDR3 length equals 13 residues. Germline lookup yields CDR1 SQVTM and CDR2 ANQGSEA. CDR3 in amino acids: CSGRAGVYNEQFF.

The V and J genes are TRBV28 and TRBJ1-2; the D call of TRBD1 rests on TCRdb alone, since no DNA is present to check it. This CDR3 region has 15 residues. Looked up from germline, CDR1 is MDHEN and CDR2 is SYDVKM. CDR3 region: CASSYRLGQGIGYTF.

J is TRBJ2-6 and V is TRBV7-9; TCRdb's D call, TRBD2, is unchecked because there is no DNA. The CDR3 extends over 17 amino acids. In germline, CDR1 is SEHNR, CDR2 FQNEAQ (reference sequence). The CDR3 protein is CASEGVLTNSGANVLTF.

This chain links TRBV6-5 with TRBJ2-7. The CDR3 totals 13 residues. Germline loops: CDR1 MNHEY, CDR2 SVGAGI. The chain's CDR3 is CASSYSSLYEQYF.

The chain combines TRBV29-1 with TRBJ2-7; TCRdb calls TRBD2, which cannot be checked without DNA. Germline V gives CDR1 SQVTM, CDR2 ANQGSEA. The CDR3 is 12 amino acids. The chain's CDR3 is CSVEAGRGEQYF.

This sequence joins TRBV6-2 or TRBV6-3 and TRBJ2-1; TCRdb returns TRBD2, unconfirmable since there is no DNA. This CDR3 has 14 residues. CDR1 MNHEY and CDR2 SVGEGT come from the germline V gene. This chain's CDR3 is CASWGLAGTNEQFF.

The rearrangement links TRBV6-4 to TRBJ2-7; TCRdb selects TRBD2, and the lack of DNA leaves this call unchecked. The CDR3 totals 14 residues. Per germline, CDR1 MRHNA and CDR2 SNTAGT. CDR3 in amino acids: CASSEGLAINEQYF.

The V gene is TRBV5-6, the J gene TRBJ1-1. Germline-derived CDR1 and CDR2 are SGHDT and YYEEEE. The CDR3 loop spans 15 amino acids. The CDR3 here is CASSLDWRDNTEAFF.

The rearrangement links TRBV7-9 to TRBJ2-1; TCRdb selects TRBD1, and the lack of DNA leaves this call unchecked. Per germline, CDR1 SEHNR and CDR2 FQNEAQ (reference sequence). This CDR3 contains 16 residues. The CDR3 protein is CASSYLRDRGGGEQFF.

The rearrangement links TRBV3-1 to TRBJ2-7; without DNA, the TCRdb call of TRBD2 cannot be checked. CDR1 and CDR2 (germline): LGHDT, YNNKEL (reference sequence). The CDR3 is 14 amino acids. CDR3 residues: CASSTNSGGYEQYF.

The chain combines TRBV6-2 or TRBV6-3 with TRBJ2-1; as DNA is missing, the TRBD1 call by TCRdb cannot be tested. Germline assignment: CDR1 MNHEY and CDR2 SVGEGT. The CDR3 has 18 amino acids. CDR3 loop: CASSYSPIQVATYNEQFF.

The CDR3 is CASSHLQGGPGELFF. The rearrangement links TRBV4-3 to TRBJ2-2. The germline gives CDR1 LGHNA, CDR2 YSLEER. The CDR3 length is 15 residues.

The chain is built from TRBV28 and TRBJ2-7; TCRdb's D gene call, TRBD1, goes unchecked for lack of DNA. The CDR3 contains 12 residues. CDR1 is MDHEN, CDR2 SYDVKM, per germline. CDR3 sequence: CASSFAGLEQYF.

The chain is built from TRBV12-3 or TRBV12-4 and TRBJ2-2; TCRdb returns TRBD1, unconfirmable since there is no DNA. The CDR3 is 11 amino acids. The CDR3 protein is CASRGAGELFF.

The V and J genes are TRBV6-6 and TRBJ2-5. Germline CDR1 MNHNY, CDR2 SVGAGI (reference sequence). The CDR3 loop spans 14 amino acids. This chain's CDR3 is CASSYSGLAETQYF.

The chain recombines TRBV27 with TRBJ2-5; TCRdb names TRBD1, which stays unverified in the absence of DNA. This CDR3 comprises 13 residues. Germline V gives CDR1 MNHEY, CDR2 SMNVEV (reference sequence). This CDR3 reads CATDRVQGETQYF.